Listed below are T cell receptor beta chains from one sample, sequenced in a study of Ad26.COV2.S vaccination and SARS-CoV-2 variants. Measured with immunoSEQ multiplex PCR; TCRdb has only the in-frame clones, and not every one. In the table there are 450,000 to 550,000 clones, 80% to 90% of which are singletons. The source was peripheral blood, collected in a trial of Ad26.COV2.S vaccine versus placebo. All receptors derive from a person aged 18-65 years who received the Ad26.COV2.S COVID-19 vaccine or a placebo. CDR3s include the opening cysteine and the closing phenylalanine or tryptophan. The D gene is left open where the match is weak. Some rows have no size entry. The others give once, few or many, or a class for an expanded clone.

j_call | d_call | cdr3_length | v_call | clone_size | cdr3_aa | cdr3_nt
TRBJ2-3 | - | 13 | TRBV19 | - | CASSGGHTDTQYF | TGTGCCAGTTCTGGCGGGCACACAGATACGCAGTATTTT
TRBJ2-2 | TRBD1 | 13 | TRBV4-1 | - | CASSRDRAGELFF | TGCGCCAGCAGCCGAGACAGGGCCGGGGAGCTGTTTTTT
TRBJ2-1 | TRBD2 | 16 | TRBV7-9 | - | CASSSPGLAGDKKQFF | TGTGCCAGCAGCTCCCCCGGACTAGCGGGAGACAAAAAGCAGTTCTTC
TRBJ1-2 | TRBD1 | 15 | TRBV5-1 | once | CASSLLTGETYGYTF | TGCGCCAGCAGCTTGCTGACAGGGGAGACCTATGGCTACACCTTC
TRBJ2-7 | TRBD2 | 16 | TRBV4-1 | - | CASSLGAGSLEYEQYF | TGCGCCAGCAGCCTAGGAGCGGGAAGCTTAGAATACGAGCAGTACTTC
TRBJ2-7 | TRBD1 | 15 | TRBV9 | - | CASSVGTGIPYEQYF | TGTGCCAGCAGCGTGGGGACAGGAATACCTTACGAGCAGTACTTC
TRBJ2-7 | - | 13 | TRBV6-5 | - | CASNRDVSYEQYF | TGTGCCAGCAATCGGGACGTTTCCTACGAGCAGTACTTC
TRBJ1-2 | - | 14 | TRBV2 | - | CASSVAGLVYGYTF | TGTGCCAGCAGTGTTGCGGGTTTAGTCTATGGCTACACCTTC
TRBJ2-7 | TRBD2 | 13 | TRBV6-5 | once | CASRTSKTYEQYF | TGTGCCAGTCGGACTAGCAAAACCTACGAGCAGTACTTC
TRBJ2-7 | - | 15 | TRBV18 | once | CASSPAGTWLYEQYF | TGTGCCAGCTCACCTGCCGGGACTTGGCTCTACGAGCAGTACTTC
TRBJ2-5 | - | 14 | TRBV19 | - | CASRDGGPEETQYF | TGTGCCAGTAGAGACGGGGGGCCAGAGGAGACCCAGTACTTC
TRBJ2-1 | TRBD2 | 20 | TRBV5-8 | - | CASSLDSGLAGRAAYNEQFF | TGTGCCAGCAGCTTGGATTCGGGACTAGCGGGGAGGGCCGCCTACAATGAGCAGTTCTTC
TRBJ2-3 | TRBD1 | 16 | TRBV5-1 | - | CASSATDRGSADTQYF | TGCGCCAGCAGCGCGACAGACAGGGGATCGGCAGATACGCAGTATTTT
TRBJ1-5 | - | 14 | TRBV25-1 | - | CASSPAFSNQPQHF | TGTGCCAGCAGCCCGGCTTTTAGCAATCAGCCCCAGCATTTT
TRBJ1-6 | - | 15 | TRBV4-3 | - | CASSQVGSYNSPLHF | TGCGCCAGCAGCCAAGTTGGCTCCTATAATTCACCCCTCCACTTT
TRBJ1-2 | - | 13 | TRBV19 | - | CASSIDGGFGYTF | TGTGCCAGTAGTATAGATGGAGGGTTTGGCTACACCTTC
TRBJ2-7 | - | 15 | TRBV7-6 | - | CASSLGVGASYEQYF | TGTGCCAGCAGCTTAGGTGTAGGGGCGTCCTACGAGCAGTACTTC
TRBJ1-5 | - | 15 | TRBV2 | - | CASSEGLESNQPQHF | TGTGCCAGCAGTGAGGGTCTGGAGAGCAATCAGCCCCAGCATTTT
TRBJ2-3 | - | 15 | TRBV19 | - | CASRSLQIHTDTQYF | TGTGCCAGTAGATCATTACAGATACACACAGATACGCAGTATTTT
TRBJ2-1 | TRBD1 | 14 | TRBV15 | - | CATSRTGGPYEQFF | TGTGCCACCAGCAGGACAGGGGGCCCCTATGAGCAGTTCTTC
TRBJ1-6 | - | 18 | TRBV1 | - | CTSSQEIENTGAPSPLHF | TGCACCAGCAGCCAAGAGATTGAAAACACAGGGGCCCCTTCACCCCTCCACTTT
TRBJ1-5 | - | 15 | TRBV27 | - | CASSLGQGRNQPQHF | TGTGCCAGCAGTTTGGGGCAGGGCAGGAATCAGCCCCAGCATTTT
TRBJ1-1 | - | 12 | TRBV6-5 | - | CASSRLGTEAFF | TGTGCCAGCAGCCGACTGGGCACTGAAGCTTTCTTT
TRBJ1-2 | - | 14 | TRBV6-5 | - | CATRSGTANYGYTF | TGTGCCACCCGATCCGGGACGGCAAACTATGGCTACACCTTC
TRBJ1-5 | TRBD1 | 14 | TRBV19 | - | CASTTGEAIQPQHF | TGTGCCAGCACTACAGGGGAGGCGATTCAGCCCCAGCATTTT
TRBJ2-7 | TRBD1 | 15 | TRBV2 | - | CASSESTGGSYEQYF | TGTGCCAGCAGTGAATCGACAGGGGGCTCCTACGAGCAGTACTTC
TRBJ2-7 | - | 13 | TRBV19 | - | CASSRELSYEQYF | TGTGCCAGTAGTCGTGAACTTTCCTACGAGCAGTACTTC
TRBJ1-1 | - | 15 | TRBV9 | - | CASSVGTVPNPEAFF | TGTGCCAGCAGCGTAGGAACAGTCCCAAACCCTGAAGCTTTCTTT
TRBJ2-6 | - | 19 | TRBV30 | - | CAWSLGSANDGSGANVLTF | TGTGCCTGGAGCCTCGGGAGCGCAAACGACGGCTCTGGGGCCAACGTCCTGACTTTC
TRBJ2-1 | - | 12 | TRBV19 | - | CASSIGDAEQFF | TGTGCCAGTAGTATCGGGGATGCTGAGCAGTTCTTC
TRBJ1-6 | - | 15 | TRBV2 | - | CASSEAAPRGSPLHF | TGTGCCAGCAGTGAAGCAGCCCCCCGGGGTTCACCCCTCCACTTT
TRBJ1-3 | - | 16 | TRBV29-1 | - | CSALLQGMGSGNTIYF | TGCAGCGCATTACTACAGGGTATGGGCTCTGGAAACACCATATATTTT
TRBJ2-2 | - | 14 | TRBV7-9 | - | CASSLGEGTGELFF | TGTGCCAGCAGCTTAGGCGAAGGGACCGGGGAGCTGTTTTTT
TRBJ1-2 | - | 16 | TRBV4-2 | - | CASSQDLGGRGYGYTF | TGTGCCAGCAGCCAAGACCTCGGCGGCAGGGGCTATGGCTACACCTTC